This TCR beta chain was identified in a study of regulatory T cells in long-lasting Graves disease. This clonotype has ten or more counts. Its target is unknown. Time point meaning: newly diagnosed GD, antithyroid drugs for less than 3 months. The authors made the TCR library using RNA they extracted from PBMCs. Enrollment of patients was through an endocrinology department in Xi'an, China. Study results and limitations: Persistent Graves' patients showed less TCR diversity than newly diagnosed ones.

V dropped 1 base and J dropped 0 bases, with 7 bases sitting between them. Germline V gene data show CDR1 as SGHAT and CDR2 as FQNNGV. There are 15 residues in the CDR3. In building TCR beta libraries, iRepertoire HTBI primers were used together with Arm-PCR of CDR3 regions. In TCRdb, the multiplex PCR reads were re-called with MiXCR into one record per CDR3 protein. The data hold some 220,000 distinct CDR3 sequences, with around 19% observed a single time. The same data also went into a second study, on T cells in Graves' hyperthyroidism and ophthalmopathy. In that study: Blood shared most expanded thyroid clonotypes above 0.001.

The chain joins TRBV11-2 to TRBJ1-3; D call uncertain. The clonotype originates from a woman aged 25 to 39 with Graves disease. The specimen comprised peripheral blood mononuclear cells (PBMCs), sampled at new diagnosis, from a patient treated with antithyroid drugs. The CDR3 DNA is TGTGCCAGCAGCTTAGGTCCGAGCTCTGGAAACACCATATATTTT. It translates to CASSLGPSSGNTIYF.